This T cell receptor (beta chain) came from a study of long-term antiretroviral therapy in people with HIV. General study points: The study collected no data on ART adherence, viral resistance or therapy changes.

To note about this clone: The target antigen is unknown.

CDR1 is SGHTA, CDR2 FQGNSA, per germline. Between the trimmed V and J ends, which lost 2 bases and 4 bases, there was a span of 6 bases. The CDR3 contains 14 residues. A v3.0 immunoSEQ assay was performed at survey level. Sequenced by immunoSEQ multiplex PCR; TCRdb stores in-frame clones only, minus some. The sample yields about 17,000 clones, less than 85% seen once. Every specimen provided about 1-10 million cryopreserved PBMC before DNA extraction took place. The sample consisted of unsorted PBMCs, taken at the start of antiretroviral therapy. The receptor was derived from a man aged 30 to 39 with HIV. This sequence joins TRBV7-2 and TRBJ2-6; D remains ambiguous. CDR3 protein: CASSLRPGANVLTF. DNA for the CDR3: TGTGCCAGCAGCTTACGACCCGGGGCCAACGTCCTGACTTTC.